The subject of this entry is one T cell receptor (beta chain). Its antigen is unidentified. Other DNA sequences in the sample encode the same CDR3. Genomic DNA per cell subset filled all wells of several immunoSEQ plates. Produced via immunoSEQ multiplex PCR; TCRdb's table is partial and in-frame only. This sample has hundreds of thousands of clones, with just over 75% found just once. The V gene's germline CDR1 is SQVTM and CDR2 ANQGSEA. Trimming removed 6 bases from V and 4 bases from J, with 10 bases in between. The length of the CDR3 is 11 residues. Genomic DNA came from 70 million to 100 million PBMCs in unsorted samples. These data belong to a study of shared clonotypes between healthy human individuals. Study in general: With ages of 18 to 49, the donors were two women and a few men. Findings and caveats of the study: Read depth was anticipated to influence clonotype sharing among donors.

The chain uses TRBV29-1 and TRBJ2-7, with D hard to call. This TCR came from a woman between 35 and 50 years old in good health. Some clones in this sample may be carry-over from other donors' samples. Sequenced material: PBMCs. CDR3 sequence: CSVRDHYEQYF. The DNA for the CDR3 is TGCAGCGTCCGTGACCATTACGAGCAGTACTTC.